Shown below are 21 T cell receptor beta chains from a single sample sequenced in a study of regulatory T cells in long-lasting Graves disease. Time point in this sample: newly diagnosed GD, antithyroid drugs for less than 3 months. After RNA was extracted from PBMCs, the TCR library was made from it. Arm-PCR of CDR3 regions with iRepertoire HTBI primers generated TCR beta libraries. One entry per CDR3 protein results from TCRdb running MiXCR on the multiplex PCR reads. Found here are 400,000 to 500,000 distinct CDR3 sequences, approximately 15% of them singletons; the top ten hold approximately 19%. The same sample was also used in a study of T cells in Graves' hyperthyroidism and ophthalmopathy.

Specimen: peripheral blood mononuclear cells (PBMCs), collected at new diagnosis, from a patient treated with antithyroid drugs. These receptors came from a woman aged 50 to 60 with Graves disease.

This chain joins TRBV18 and TRBJ1-5; D gene unclear. Trimming took off 2 bases at V and 0 bases at J, with 14 bases between the two ends. Germline V gene lookup returns CDR1 KGHSH and CDR2 LQKENI. The CDR3 extends over 17 amino acids. In nucleotides, the CDR3 is TGTGCCAGCTCACCATGGCGGCTACGGGATAGCAATCAGCCCCAGCATTTT. This encodes CASSPWRLRDSNQPQHF.

The chain joins TRBV19 to TRBJ2-6; 7 nucleotides line up with TRBD1. Unmatched junction bases numbered 8, after V lost 4 bases and J lost 2 bases. Germline assignment: CDR1 LNHDA and CDR2 SQIVND (reference sequence). The CDR3 sequence is 17 residues long. The CDR3 is CASSKSSGGTGANVLTF. The CDR3 nucleotides are TGTGCCAGTAGTAAGAGCTCAGGGGGAACTGGGGCCAACGTCCTGACTTTC.

At least ten counts were recorded for this clonotype. This chain links TRBV5-1 with TRBJ2-1; 8 bases fit TRBD1. V lost 4 bases, J lost 6 bases, and 9 bases stayed unmatched. The CDR3 consists of 15 residues. Germline CDR1 is SGHRS and CDR2 is YFSETQ. CDR3 in amino acids: CASSNPGQVRNEQFF. CDR3 coding DNA: TGCGCCAGCAGCAACCCGGGACAGGTTCGCAATGAGCAGTTCTTC. The full variable domain, in which reference TRBV5-1 and TRBJ2-1 provide the parts outside the CDR3, is KAGVTQTPRYLIKTRGQQVTLSCSPISGHRSVSWYQQTPGQGLQFLFEYFSETQRNKGNFPGRFSGRQFSNSRSEMNVSTLELGDSALYLCASSNPGQVRNEQFFGPGTRLTVL.

A note on this clonotype: The junction departs from the called germline gene at one end, perhaps through a read error. The chain carries TRBV4-1 and TRBJ2-7; either TRBD1 or TRBD2 may supply D (5 bases each). This CDR3 has 18 residues. In germline, CDR1 is MGHRA, CDR2 YSYEKL. The CDR3 region is CASSQEGSGTVSSYAQYF. The CDR3 DNA follows: TGCGCCAGCAGCCAAGAAGGGTCCGGGACGGTAAGCTCATACGCGCAGTACTTC.

This clonotype was picked up many times. CDR3 DNA sequence: TGTGCCAGCAGACTACAGGGCCCCGGGGAGCTGTTTTTT. Residues: CASRLQGPGELFF. This chain links TRBV7-9 with TRBJ2-2; D might be TRBD1 (6 bases). V shed 6 bases and J shed 6 bases, with 11 bases lying between them. Germline V lookup: CDR1 SEHNR, CDR2 FQNEAQ (reference sequence). The CDR3 totals 13 residues.

The gene calls are TRBV20-1 and TRBJ2-3; 10 bases match TRBD2. This CDR3 spans 15 amino acids. The germline CDR1 and CDR2 sequences are DFQATT and SNEGSKA (reference sequence). Losses at the gene ends were 3 bases for V and 2 bases for J; bases not matched to a gene: 5. The CDR3 nucleotides read TGCAGTGCTAGTGCTAGCGGGGGTTACACAGATACGCAGTATTTT. Translation: CSASASGGYTDTQYF.

This clonotype was observed at least ten times. The chain couples TRBV28 to TRBJ2-3; D might be TRBD1 (6 bases). Trimming cost V 4 bases and J 3 bases, with 17 bases left between them. CDR3 length: 16 amino acids. Germline CDR1 MDHEN, CDR2 SYDVKM. The CDR3 sequence: CASSSRQARGTDTQYF. The CDR3 DNA reads as TGTGCCAGCAGTTCCCGACAGGCAAGGGGTACAGATACGCAGTATTTT.

A few counts support this clonotype. The V and J genes are TRBV2 and TRBJ2-3; D gene ambiguous. The CDR3 loop spans 12 amino acids. Trimming shortened V by 6 bases and J by 8 bases, and 12 bases separated the two germline ends. CDR1 SNHLY and CDR2 FYNNEI come from the germline V gene. The CDR3 sequence: CASRATMGTQYF. The CDR3, as DNA: TGTGCCAGCAGAGCTACGATGGGTACGCAGTATTTT.

A few counts support this clonotype. The chain links TRBV29-1 to TRBJ2-7; 10 bases are a match to TRBD1. CDR1 and CDR2 (germline): SQVTM, ANQGSEA. Trimming at V came to 1 base and at J to 1 base, leaving 10 bases not matched to a gene. The CDR3 is made up of 17 amino acids. The CDR3 DNA reads TGCAGCGTTGAAGGGGGACAGGGGAGCCAGGGATCCTACGAGCAGTACTTC. Its protein product is CSVEGGQGSQGSYEQYF.

This clonotype was seen many times. The V gene is TRBV6-1, the J gene TRBJ2-7; D may correspond to TRBD1 or TRBD2 (6 bases each). The CDR3 loop spans 20 amino acids. Germline CDR1 is MNHNS and CDR2 is SASEGT. With 8 bases removed from V and 4 bases from J, the gap between germline ends came to 36 bases. The CDR3 DNA follows: TGTGCCAGCCGTCGAGGGAGGCCCCAATTATACCCCGGACAGCAATACGAGCAGTACTTC. It translates to CASRRGRPQLYPGQQYEQYF.

This clonotype was observed at least ten times. The chain employs TRBV6-1 and TRBJ1-1; 9 nucleotides align to TRBD1. The J segment lost 3 bases and the V segment lost 1 base, leaving 3 bases of the junction unmatched. The CDR3 sequence is 15 residues long. Germline CDR1 is MNHNS and CDR2 is SASEGT. CDR3 nucleotide sequence: TGTGCCAGCAGTGAAGAAGGGACAGGGTACACTGAAGCTTTCTTT. Translating gives CASSEEGTGYTEAFF.

This clonotype came up many times. The chain has TRBV14 and TRBJ2-1; tentative D call: TRBD2 (6 bases). From germline, CDR1 is SGHDN and CDR2 FVKESK. CDR3 size: 12 residues. Trimming stripped 0 bases from V and 13 bases from J, with 10 bases between. For the CDR3, the DNA is TGTGCCAGCAGCCAAGATCGCGGGACCCAGTTCTTC. This gives the protein CASSQDRGTQFF.

This clonotype was seen a few times. In DNA, the CDR3 is TGTGCCAGCAGCTTAGCCAGGACAGCCAGTAGGCAGTACTTC. Translation gives CASSLARTASRQYF. The rearrangement joins TRBV7-2 to TRBJ2-7; possibly TRBD1 for D (6 bases). CDR1 is SGHTA and CDR2 is FQGNSA in the germline V gene. V was pared by 0 bases and J by 9 bases, with 15 bases between. The length of the CDR3 is 14 residues.

V usage is TRBV7-2 and J usage is TRBJ2-7, with D unresolved. V gave up 5 bases and J gave up 6 bases, with 11 bases separating them. Germline V gives CDR1 SGHTA, CDR2 FQGNSA. This CDR3 is 12 amino acids long. The CDR3 bases are TGTGCCAGCAGCCGTAGCCGAGGCGAGCAGTACTTC. It is translated as CASSRSRGEQYF.

For this clonotype: A far larger clone differs by one base, so this is likely a read error. V is TRBV6-2 or TRBV6-3 and J is TRBJ1-1; 10 bases agree with TRBD1. Germline CDR1 MNHEY, CDR2 SVGEGT. This CDR3 has 15 amino acids. The CDR3 DNA reads as TGTGCCAGCAGTTCTCGACAGGGGGCCGGGACTGAAGCTTACTTT. Its translation: CASSSRQGAGTEAYF.

The table lists this clonotype with a few counts. The rearrangement uses TRBV7-2 and TRBJ2-3; 7 nucleotides agree with TRBD2. The germline CDR1 and CDR2 sequences are SGHTA and FQGNSA. The CDR3 totals 16 residues. V was pared by 4 bases and J by 5 bases, with 12 bases of the junction left unmatched. In DNA form, the CDR3 reads TGTGCCAGCAGCTCCACGGGACTAAAAATGGGAGATACGCAGTATTTT. Translation gives CASSSTGLKMGDTQYF.

This CDR3 is CASSQDLVSTDTQYF. In DNA, the CDR3 is TGTGCCAGCAGCCAAGATCTGGTTAGCACAGATACGCAGTATTTT. V gene TRBV3-1 combines with J gene TRBJ2-3; D ambiguous. Between the trimmed V and J ends, which lost 0 bases and 0 bases, there was a span of 7 bases. CDR1 and CDR2 (germline): LGHDT, YNNKEL (reference sequence). The CDR3 is 15 residues long.

Of note for this clonotype: This may be a read error, as it is one base from a much larger clone. The chain carries TRBV5-1 and TRBJ2-1, with D perhaps TRBD1 (5 bases). This CDR3 comprises 15 residues. Germline V gene sequence: CDR1 SGHRS, CDR2 YFSETQ. CDR3 nucleotide sequence: TGCGCCAGCAGCTCTCGCGACAGCTCCTACAATGAGCAGTCCTTC. Protein sequence: CASSSRDSSYNEQSF.

This clonotype was seen only a few times. J is TRBJ1-1 and V is TRBV6-1; D is possibly TRBD1 (6 bases). The CDR3 runs 15 residues. Trimming took off 3 bases at V and 0 bases at J, with 11 bases between the two ends. Looked up from germline, CDR1 is MNHNS and CDR2 is SASEGT. The chain's CDR3 is CASSDWTAMNTEAFF. In DNA, the CDR3 is TGTGCCAGCAGTGACTGGACAGCGATGAACACTGAAGCTTTCTTT.

This clonotype was observed many times. The CDR3 is CASSDRATYEQYF. The CDR3 nucleotides are TGTGCCAGCAGTGATCGAGCTACCTACGAGCAGTACTTC. The rearrangement links TRBV6-1 to TRBJ2-7; D unclear. V lost 3 bases and J 2 bases, leaving 8 bases between the germline ends. CDR1 and CDR2 (germline): MNHNS, SASEGT. The CDR3 loop spans 13 amino acids.

With regard to this clonotype: One base away lies a much larger clone, so this may be a sequencing read error. The chain employs TRBV28 and TRBJ2-1; weak D call: TRBD2 (6 bases). Germline V gene lookup returns CDR1 MDHEN and CDR2 SYDVKM. The CDR3 loop spans 13 amino acids. The V end was cut by 5 bases, the J end by 10 bases, with 15 bases between. CDR3 region: CASSTGTFREQFF. The CDR3 nucleotides are TGTGCCAGCAGTACGGGGACTTTTAGGGAGCAGTTCTTC.